This passage covers 8 T cell receptor beta chains from one sample sequenced in a study of long-term antiretroviral therapy in people with HIV. Investigators performed immunoSEQ version v3.0 at survey level. The data were produced by immunoSEQ multiplex PCR, yet TCRdb's version contains in-frame clones alone and is incomplete. The data contain around 28,000 clones, 75% to 90% of them singletons. Sequencing was performed on unsorted PBMCs, taken 2.7 to 2.9 years after starting antiretroviral therapy. The source of these receptors is a man younger than 45 with HIV.

CDR3 DNA: TGTGCCACCGCCGGGGGGCGGAATCAGCCCCAGCATTTT. It translates to CATAGGRNQPQHF. This chain links TRBV6-5 with TRBJ1-5; the D gene is possibly TRBD1 (6 bases). The CDR3 contains 13 residues. Per the germline V gene, CDR1 is MNHEY and CDR2 is SVGAGI. V shed 10 bases and J shed 4 bases, with 14 bases lying between them.

Here the CDR3 reads CAWSVKGRGQNTGELFF. The CDR3 region has the DNA TGTGCCTGGAGTGTAAAGGGTCGCGGACAGAACACCGGGGAGCTGTTTTTT. The V call is TRBV30, the J call TRBJ2-2, with D possibly being TRBD1 (5 bases). There are 17 residues in the CDR3. Trimming took 0 bases from V and 1 from J, leaving 15 bases between them. Germline values: CDR1 GTSNPN, CDR2 SVGIG (reference sequence).

In DNA, the CDR3 is TGTGCCAGCAGTTCTGGGGGAGAGGCAGATACGCAGTATTTT. Protein product: CASSSGGEADTQYF. The gene calls are TRBV6-5 and TRBJ2-3; the D gene could be TRBD1 or TRBD2 (5 bases each). This CDR3 is 14 amino acids long. Germline V gene lookup returns CDR1 MNHEY and CDR2 SVGAGI. Trimming removed 4 bases at V and 4 bases at J, with 12 bases between.

V gene TRBV6-4 combines with J gene TRBJ1-4; D might be TRBD1 (5 bases). CDR3 length: 17 residues. Germline V gene data show CDR1 as MRHNA and CDR2 as SNTAGT. V lost 6 bases and J 0 bases, leaving 17 bases between the germline ends. The CDR3 nucleotides read TGTGCCAGCAGCGTTAACCGGGACCTTGCAACTAATGAAAAACTGTTTTTT. Residues: CASSVNRDLATNEKLFF.

The V and J genes are TRBV13 and TRBJ2-7; unclear D gene. Germline lookup yields CDR1 PRHDT and CDR2 FYEKMQ (reference sequence). Trimming shortened V by 1 base and J by 1 base, and 5 bases separated the two germline ends. The CDR3 spans 13 residues. The CDR3 sequence is CASSLERSYEQYF. The CDR3 DNA reads TGTGCCAGCAGCTTAGAAAGATCCTACGAGCAGTACTTC.

V and J are TRBV18 and TRBJ1-5; TRBD1 matches at 9 bases. CDR3 length equals 15 residues. The germline V gene encodes CDR1 KGHSH and CDR2 LQKENI. Trimming cost V 4 bases and J 6 bases; bases outside gene matches: 7. CDR3 DNA: TGTGCCAGCTCACTAGGACAGGGGTTCCTTCAGCCCCAGCATTTT. Translated, it gives CASSLGQGFLQPQHF.

This rearrangement joins TRBV6-1 to TRBJ1-1; possibly TRBD1 for D (6 bases). V shed 7 bases and J shed 4 bases, with 16 bases lying between them. CDR1 MNHNS and CDR2 SASEGT come from the germline V gene. The CDR3 length is 14 residues. This chain's CDR3 is CASMNRVAGTEAFF. The CDR3 region has the DNA TGTGCCAGCATGAACAGGGTTGCAGGCACTGAAGCTTTCTTT.

The V gene is TRBV28, the J gene TRBJ1-2; D may be TRBD1 (6 bases). From germline, CDR1 is MDHEN and CDR2 SYDVKM. The CDR3 runs 15 residues. Trimming cost V 3 bases and J 3 bases, with 14 bases left between them. CDR3 coding DNA: TGTGCCAGCAGTTTCACAGGGATCCCTGACTATGGCTACACCTTC. It specifies CASSFTGIPDYGYTF.